This passage covers 7 T cell receptor beta chains from one sample sequenced in a study of beta chain features in type 1 diabetes. cDNA synthesis used the whole RNA isolate, giving expressed TCRB sequences. Only in-frame clones appear in the TCRdb table, and some are missing; sequencing was by immunoSEQ multiplex PCR. The table records some 220,000 clones, 11% of them present only once. Sequences were obtained from central memory CD4+ T cells from blood. These receptors came from a man younger than 30 in good health.

This chain connects TRBV4-3 to TRBJ1-1, with D perhaps matching TRBD1 (6 bases). V shed 3 bases and J shed 5 bases, with 13 bases lying between them. CDR1 LGHNA and CDR2 YSLEER come from the germline V gene. This CDR3 has 14 amino acids. CDR3 DNA sequence: TGCGCCAGCAGCCAGCAAGTCAGGGGTACTGAAGCTTTCTTT. Protein sequence: CASSQQVRGTEAFF.

This rearrangement joins TRBV5-4 to TRBJ2-3; 13 bases fit TRBD2. This CDR3 has 17 amino acids. V shed 3 bases, J shed 0 bases, and the junction held 4 bases outside the gene matches. Germline CDR1 and CDR2: SGHNT and YYREEE (reference sequence). The CDR3 bases are TGTGCCAGCAGCTCGGGACTAGCGGGAATGAGCACAGATACGCAGTATTTT. Residues: CASSSGLAGMSTDTQYF.

This clone was seen more than once but under ten times. The chain employs TRBV30 and TRBJ1-2, with D unclear. This CDR3 comprises 12 residues. Looked up from germline, CDR1 is GTSNPN and CDR2 is SVGIG (reference sequence). Trimming pared 0 bases from V and 9 bases from J, leaving 11 bases between. The CDR3 spells CAWSVNQRRYTF. For the CDR3, the DNA is TGTGCCTGGAGTGTCAACCAAAGGCGCTACACCTTC. Combining the CDR3 with reference TRBV30 and TRBJ1-2 gives the whole variable domain SQTIHQWPATLVQPVGSPLSLECTVEGTSNPNLYWYRQAAGRGLQLLFYSVGIGQISSEVPQNLSASRPQDRQFILSSKKLLLSDSGFYLCAWSVNQRRYTFGSGTRLTVV.

The V and J genes are TRBV7-2 and TRBJ2-1; D is perhaps TRBD2 (6 bases). CDR3 length: 11 residues. Trimming removed 5 bases at V and 12 bases at J, with 11 bases between. Germline values: CDR1 SGHTA, CDR2 FQGNSA. The CDR3 sequence is CASSPFGGQFF. CDR3 bases: TGTGCCAGCAGCCCATTCGGGGGGCAGTTCTTC.

J is TRBJ2-3 and V is TRBV19; 8 bases are a match to TRBD1. The CDR3 totals 15 residues. Germline loops: CDR1 LNHDA, CDR2 SQIVND (reference sequence). With V trimmed by 4 bases and J by 4 bases, 7 bases remained unmatched. The CDR3 coding sequence is TGTGCCAGTAGTAGGGGACAGGTGCGAGCAGATACGCAGTATTTT. Its protein product is CASSRGQVRADTQYF.

The V and J genes are TRBV28 and TRBJ2-4; D unclear. Between the trimmed V and J ends, which lost 7 bases and 0 bases, there was a span of 1 base. CDR1 is MDHEN and CDR2 is SYDVKM in the germline V gene. The length of the CDR3 is 11 residues. The CDR3 sequence is CASKAKNIQYF. DNA for the CDR3: TGTGCCAGCAAAGCCAAAAACATTCAGTACTTC.

This clone was detected only a few times. The genes are TRBV27 and TRBJ1-2, with D tentatively TRBD1 (5 bases). Germline loops: CDR1 MNHEY, CDR2 SMNVEV (reference sequence). Trimming took 4 bases from V and 4 from J, leaving 19 bases between them. This CDR3 is built from 16 residues. Written as DNA, the CDR3 is TGTGCCAGCAGTTCCCACCCCGGAGGGGCCGGCTATGGCTACACCTTC. It yields the protein CASSSHPGGAGYGYTF.